The 7 T cell receptor beta chains reported below all come from one sample, sequenced in a study of cytomegalovirus exposure and HLA in healthy donors. Researchers ran the PCR with 60 Vbeta and 13 Jbeta primers. Here immunoSEQ multiplex PCR was the method, and the copy in TCRdb shows in-frame clones only, minus some. The sample lists about 52,000 clones; 72% were seen once. Sample: PBMCs. The receptors here all came from a woman in her fifties or sixties in good health and CMV-seronegative.

The gene calls are TRBV28 and TRBJ2-6, with D unclear. Between the trimmed V and J ends, which lost 3 bases and 12 bases, there was a span of 12 bases. CDR3 length equals 13 residues. Germline V lookup: CDR1 MDHEN, CDR2 SYDVKM. CDR3 sequence (DNA): TGTGCCAGCAGTTTTGAGACCCCGGGCGTCCTGACTTTC. Translated, it gives CASSFETPGVLTF.

V is TRBV20-1 and J is TRBJ2-7; no definite D call. CDR3 size: 11 residues. Germline V CDR1 and CDR2: DFQATT, SNEGSKA (reference sequence). CDR3 coding DNA: TGCAGGGTCACTATGGACTACGAGCAGTACTTC. Translated, it gives CRVTMDYEQYF.

The chain uses TRBV5-1 and TRBJ1-1, with D perhaps matching TRBD1 (5 bases). Germline values: CDR1 SGHRS, CDR2 YFSETQ. V was shortened by 6 bases and J by 1 base, with 16 bases between the two germline ends. This CDR3 contains 15 residues. CDR3 sequence reads: CASTQDSPENTEAFF. CDR3 DNA sequence: TGCGCCAGCACCCAAGACAGCCCCGAGAACACTGAAGCTTTCTTT.

The chain combines TRBV10-2 with TRBJ2-5; D gene uncertain. CDR1 is WSHSY, CDR2 SAAADI, per germline. The V and J ends lost 4 bases and 5 bases respectively, with 14 bases between them. The CDR3 has 14 residues. CDR3 bases: TGCGCCAGCAGTGGAGGTTCCCCCAAGGAGACCCAGTACTTC. Translated, it gives CASSGGSPKETQYF.

This clone occurred a few times. The chain uses TRBV10-2 and TRBJ1-1; D is unresolved. The V end lost 3 bases, the J end lost 4 bases, and 21 bases lay between the germline ends. This CDR3 has 17 amino acids. Germline V CDR1 and CDR2: WSHSY, SAAADI. The CDR3 reads CASSDPGRKKSGTEAFF. CDR3 in DNA: TGCGCCAGCAGTGACCCGGGCCGTAAAAAAAGCGGCACTGAAGCTTTCTTT.

V gene TRBV10-3 combines with J gene TRBJ2-6, with 9 bases aligning to TRBD1. The trim removed 6 bases at V and 0 bases at J, leaving 3 bases unmatched. This CDR3 comprises 16 residues. Germline loops: CDR1 ENHRY, CDR2 SYGVKD. The CDR3 loop is CAISQTGGSGANVLTF. For the CDR3, the DNA is TGTGCCATCAGCCAGACAGGGGGCTCTGGGGCCAACGTCCTGACTTTC.

V usage is TRBV7-7 and J usage is TRBJ2-5; D not resolved. Looked up from germline, CDR1 is SSHAT and CDR2 is FNYEAQ (reference sequence). Between the trimmed V and J ends, which lost 4 bases and 1 base, there was a span of 7 bases. The CDR3 loop spans 13 amino acids. CDR3 protein: CASSSLVQETQYF. The CDR3 DNA sequence: TGTGCCAGCAGCTCGTTAGTCCAAGAGACCCAGTACTTC. The entire variable domain, with the rest obtained from reference TRBV7-7 and TRBJ2-5, is as follows: GAGVSQSPRYKVTKRGQDVTLRCDPISSHATLYWYQQALGQGPEFLTYFNYEAQPDKSGLPSDRFSAERPEGSISTLTIQRTEQRDSAMYRCASSSLVQETQYFGPGTRLLVL.